One and the same sample provided the 5 T cell receptor beta chains below, sequenced in a study of blood T cells in healthy people across ages. Then a second PCR, running about 6 to 12 cycles, was carried out with a sample-barcoded 5' primer and a J-beta primer mix. TCRdb ran MiXCR on the 5' RACE reads and lists one entry per CDR3 protein. The table has 1.6 million or so distinct CDR3 sequences, about 32% seen once. Sequenced material: blood. These receptors were collected from a woman aged 25 to 39 in good health.

Only a few counts were recorded for this clonotype. The CDR3 nucleotides are TGTGCCAGCAGAGCCTCCCCGGGTGATACGCAGTATTTT. It is translated as CASRASPGDTQYF. The genes are TRBV9 and TRBJ2-3; D remains unclear. V was trimmed by 5 bases and J by 6 bases, leaving 13 bases between them. There are 13 residues in the CDR3. The germline V gene has CDR1 SGDLS and CDR2 YYNGEE.

This clonotype was counted between two and nine times. The chain links TRBV6-5 to TRBJ2-1, with D perhaps matching TRBD2 (6 bases). The germline V gene encodes CDR1 MNHEY and CDR2 SVGAGI. The V and J ends lost 6 bases and 5 bases respectively, with 17 bases between them. CDR3 length: 15 amino acids. CDR3: CASSISGPFNNEQFF. The CDR3, as DNA: TGTGCCAGCAGCATCAGCGGGCCGTTTAACAATGAGCAGTTCTTC.

This chain connects TRBV9 to TRBJ2-3; D not resolved. Germline CDR1 is SGDLS and CDR2 is YYNGEE. This CDR3 is built from 13 residues. V lost 4 bases, J lost 6 bases, and 12 bases lay in between. The CDR3 nucleotides are TGTGCCAGCAGCCCCCAGCCGCGTGATACGCAGTATTTT. It encodes CASSPQPRDTQYF.

The chain links TRBV7-2 to TRBJ2-5; TRBD2 matches 10 bases. The CDR3 covers 16 residues. Germline values: CDR1 SGHTA, CDR2 FQGNSA. Germline trimming cut 6 bases from V and 4 bases from J; bases unmatched to any gene: 11. CDR3 bases: TGTGCCAGCAGGGGTCGTAGCGGGAGGAAGGGAGAGACCCAGTACTTC. Amino acids: CASRGRSGRKGETQYF.

The gene calls are TRBV20-1 and TRBJ2-3, with 7 bases that match TRBD2. Germline loops: CDR1 DFQATT, CDR2 SNEGSKA (reference sequence). After removal of 6 bases from V and 2 bases from J, the junction contained 11 bases not matched to a gene. The CDR3 is 15 amino acids. CDR3 nucleotide sequence: TGCAGTGCCTACTCGCCCGGGACTATCACAGATACGCAGTATTTT. Translated, it gives CSAYSPGTITDTQYF.